This T cell receptor (beta chain) was recovered during a study of T-cell memory formation after mild COVID-19. Study-wide results and limits: The CD4+ clones that contracted clustered mainly within CM and EM, and the CD8+ clones concentrated in EMRA.

As to this clonotype: Its cognate antigen is unknown.

This CDR3 is built from 14 residues. Per germline, CDR1 SQVTM and CDR2 ANQGSEA. The trim removed 2 bases at V and 7 bases at J, leaving 8 bases unmatched. Barcoded TCR alpha and TCR beta cDNA libraries with UMIs came from 5'RACE using constant-segment primers. TCRdb redid the calling of the 5' RACE reads with MiXCR, one entry per CDR3 protein. This sample has more than 450,000 distinct CDR3 sequences; about a sixth occur once, and the top ten carry about 12%. The sequencing sample was made of PBMCs or a T cell subset sorted from them (not recorded which). This TCR derives from an adult woman who had mild COVID-19 (a few samples of this study predate the infection). Cell type and time point are not known. The rearrangement uses TRBV29-1 and TRBJ1-2; 9 bases align to TRBD1. CDR3 DNA sequence: TGCAGCGTTGAACCGGGACAGGGACGGGGTGGCTACACCTTC. Translated: CSVEPGQGRGGYTF.